The next 24 T cell receptor beta chains were all read from a single sample in a study of hypomethylating agent response in myelodysplastic syndrome. The protocol was immunoSEQ multiplex PCR, while the TCRdb copy is restricted to in-frame clones and leaves out a portion. This table has 4,500 to 5,500 clones, around 83% appearing once. This specimen was bone marrow, taken before or after starting hypomethylating agent treatment for myelodysplastic syndrome (not recorded which). These receptors originate from a human donor with myelodysplastic syndrome.

This chain uses TRBV7-6 with TRBJ1-2, with TRBD1 matching over 7 bases. After removal of 5 bases from V and 5 bases from J, the junction contained 11 bases not matched to a gene. Germline CDR1 is SGHVS and CDR2 is FNYEAQ. The CDR3 totals 15 residues. CDR3 nucleotide sequence: TGTGCCAGCAGCCGTTACACAGGGGAATGGTATGGCTACACCTTC. It codes for CASSRYTGEWYGYTF.

This rearrangement joins TRBV28 to TRBJ2-4, with TRBD1 identical over 7 bases. The CDR3 covers 14 residues. V lost 6 bases and J lost 4; bases outside the gene matches: 6. CDR1 and CDR2 (germline): MDHEN, SYDVKM. The CDR3 DNA reads as TGTGCCAGCAGAACCGGGACAGATAAAAACATTCAGTACTTC. This gives the protein CASRTGTDKNIQYF.

V and J are TRBV9 and TRBJ2-5; TRBD2 matches 8 bases. CDR1 is SGDLS and CDR2 is YYNGEE in the germline V gene. The CDR3 covers 15 residues. J lost 5 bases, V lost 6 bases, and 12 bases had no gene match. The CDR3 bases are TGTGCCAGCAATAGTGGCGGGGGGTCGGGGGAGACCCAGTACTTC. Translation gives CASNSGGGSGETQYF.

The CDR3 coding sequence is TGCGCCAGCAGCCCCCTAAGGATGCAGGGGGCAACTGAAGCTTTCTTT. Encoded protein: CASSPLRMQGATEAFF. The chain links TRBV4-1 to TRBJ1-1; 8 bases agree with TRBD1. V shed 4 bases, J shed 5 bases, and the junction held 12 bases outside the gene matches. Germline assignment: CDR1 MGHRA and CDR2 YSYEKL. CDR3 length equals 16 residues.

This sequence joins TRBV28 and TRBJ2-2; D uncertain. Trimming cost V 6 bases and J 6 bases, with 17 bases left between them. Germline values: CDR1 MDHEN, CDR2 SYDVKM. This CDR3 region has 15 residues. This CDR3 reads CASSFAEAVSGELFF. The CDR3 DNA is TGTGCCAGCAGCTTCGCAGAGGCTGTCTCCGGGGAGCTGTTTTTT.

This clone was observed a handful of times. The V and J genes are TRBV7-9 and TRBJ2-7, with 14 nucleotides matching TRBD2. The CDR3 is 14 residues long. CDR1 and CDR2 (germline): SEHNR, FQNEAQ (reference sequence). V trimming: 5 bases; J trimming: 9 bases; junction bases outside the gene matches: 6. The CDR3 DNA is TGTGCCAGCAGCCCCTGGACTAGCGGGAGGTTGCAGTACTTC. This encodes CASSPWTSGRLQYF.

The chain carries TRBV4-3 and TRBJ2-1; TRBD2 matches 8 bases. This CDR3 comprises 14 residues. The germline gives CDR1 LGHNA, CDR2 YSLEER. J lost 10 bases, V lost 4 bases, and 9 bases had no gene match. The CDR3 DNA sequence: TGCGCCAGCAGCCGATTAGCGGGACAACACGAGCAGTTCTTC. This sequence encodes CASSRLAGQHEQFF.

A single count supports this clone. The V call is TRBV9, the J call TRBJ2-2; D not resolved. Trimming stripped 0 bases from V and 0 bases from J, with 9 bases between. CDR3 length: 16 residues. Germline CDR1 reads SGDLS; CDR2 reads YYNGEE. The CDR3 DNA reads TGTGCCAGCAGCGTAGGGGCAGCCTCGAACACCGGGGAGCTGTTTTTT. Protein: CASSVGAASNTGELFF.

The J gene is TRBJ1-2, the V gene TRBV5-1; D gene unclear. The CDR3 is made up of 15 amino acids. Germline V gene data show CDR1 as SGHRS and CDR2 as YFSETQ. Trimming took off 2 bases at V and 2 bases at J, with 13 bases between the two ends. The CDR3 nucleotides read TGCGCCAGCAGCTTTACTCTGACGGAAAACTATGGCTACACCTTC. It yields the protein CASSFTLTENYGYTF.

This clone has a single count. The rearrangement uses TRBV5-1 and TRBJ2-3; 7 bases match TRBD2. The length of the CDR3 is 14 residues. V trimming: 1 base; J trimming: 2 bases; junction bases outside the gene matches: 1. Germline-derived CDR1 and CDR2 are SGHRS and YFSETQ. The CDR3 DNA is TGCGCCAGCAGCTTGAGCGGGGTCACAGATACGCAGTATTTT. Amino acids: CASSLSGVTDTQYF.

The J gene is TRBJ2-7, the V gene TRBV9, with D uncertain. The germline CDR1 and CDR2 sequences are SGDLS and YYNGEE. The germline V and J ends were trimmed by 3 bases and 0 bases, with 7 bases remaining between them. The length of the CDR3 is 13 residues. CDR3 in DNA: TGTGCCAGCAGCGCCCGGAACTCCTACGAGCAGTACTTC. It specifies CASSARNSYEQYF.

This clone has a handful of counts. The gene calls are TRBV2 and TRBJ1-5; maybe TRBD1 (5 bases). Trimming took 6 bases from V and 5 from J, leaving 8 bases between them. Germline loops: CDR1 SNHLY, CDR2 FYNNEI. The CDR3 totals 12 residues. The CDR3 DNA sequence: TGTGCCAGCAGGCTACAGGATCAGCCCCAGCATTTT. This sequence encodes CASRLQDQPQHF.

The rearrangement joins TRBV2 to TRBJ1-5; D remains unclear. CDR1 SNHLY and CDR2 FYNNEI come from the germline V gene. Trimming took 2 bases from V and 7 from J, leaving 9 bases between them. This CDR3 has 13 amino acids. The DNA of the CDR3 is TGTGCCAGCAGTGAACTAGAAGGGCAGCCCCAGCATTTT. The encoded protein is CASSELEGQPQHF.

V usage is TRBV5-6 and J usage is TRBJ1-2; no firm D call. CDR1 is SGHDT and CDR2 is YYEEEE in the germline V gene. The length of the CDR3 is 15 residues. V lost 2 bases and J 11 bases, leaving 22 bases between the germline ends. The CDR3 sequence: CASSFGPRNGSPYTF. The CDR3 DNA reads as TGTGCCAGCAGCTTTGGCCCTAGAAATGGTAGTCCATACACCTTC.

This clone came up a few times. The chain is built from TRBV6-1 and TRBJ1-2; D is possibly TRBD1 (5 bases). Trimming cost V 4 bases and J 4 bases, with 16 bases left between them. Germline V gene sequence: CDR1 MNHNS, CDR2 SASEGT. The CDR3 is 15 amino acids. The CDR3 sequence is CASSVDPRTPYGYTF. CDR3 sequence (DNA): TGTGCCAGCAGTGTTGATCCCAGGACACCCTATGGCTACACCTTC.

The V call is TRBV28, the J call TRBJ2-4, with 7 bases matching TRBD1. This CDR3 comprises 14 residues. Germline V gives CDR1 MDHEN, CDR2 SYDVKM. The ends lost 4 bases at V and 15 bases at J; junction bases unmatched: 15. Here the CDR3 DNA reads TGTGCCAGCAGTTATAAACGAAAGGGACAGCTTCGGTACTTC. The encoded protein is CASSYKRKGQLRYF.

The CDR3 spells CASSLDWRLNEQFF. DNA for the CDR3: TGTGCCAGCAGCTTAGATTGGCGGCTCAATGAGCAGTTCTTC. The genes are TRBV11-2 and TRBJ2-1; no clear D. With 0 bases removed from V and 6 bases from J, the gap between germline ends came to 9 bases. In germline, CDR1 is SGHAT, CDR2 FQNNGV. This CDR3 is 14 amino acids long.

This chain links TRBV19 with TRBJ1-4, with D possibly matching TRBD1 (5 bases). Trimming left V 4 bases short and J 4 bases short, with 16 bases between. Germline CDR1 LNHDA, CDR2 SQIVND (reference sequence). The CDR3 covers 16 residues. Here the CDR3 DNA reads TGTGCCAGTAGTACCCGCGGTGGGGCAGTTAATGAAAAACTGTTTTTT. Encoded protein: CASSTRGGAVNEKLFF.

The chain employs TRBV5-1 and TRBJ1-2; 8 positions match TRBD1. The CDR3 totals 13 residues. Germline V lookup: CDR1 SGHRS, CDR2 YFSETQ. V lost 2 bases, J lost 4 bases, and 1 base stayed unmatched. In DNA, the CDR3 is TGCGCCAGCAGCTTCGGACAGGGCTATGGCTACACCTTC. Translation gives CASSFGQGYGYTF.

This clone was picked up one time. The genes are TRBV10-3 and TRBJ1-2; D not certain. This CDR3 is 13 amino acids long. Trimming removed 7 bases at V and 4 bases at J, with 13 bases between. Germline assignment: CDR1 ENHRY and CDR2 SYGVKD. The CDR3 region is CAITARTAYGYTF. In nucleotides, the CDR3 is TGTGCCATCACCGCTAGGACGGCCTATGGCTACACCTTC.

This rearrangement joins TRBV21-1 to TRBJ1-2; the D segment call TRBD1 is taken from the table without a DNA check. TRBV21-1 is a pseudogene. This CDR3 spans 15 amino acids. The CDR3 region has the DNA TGTGCCAGCAGCAAAGGGACAGCCTCTAACTATGGCTACACCTTC. This gives the protein CASSKGTASNYGYTF.

DNA for the CDR3: TGTGCCAGCAGCCGGCAGGGAGGAATTAATGAAAAACTGTTTTTT. Its translation is CASSRQGGINEKLFF. V usage is TRBV14 and J usage is TRBJ1-4; TRBD1 might be the D (5 bases). This CDR3 has 15 amino acids. Trimming left V 4 bases short and J 4 bases short, with 13 bases between. The germline gives CDR1 SGHDN, CDR2 FVKESK.

The gene calls are TRBV5-1 and TRBJ2-5; D is uncertain. There are 13 residues in the CDR3. Trimming took 4 bases from V and 0 from J, leaving 7 bases between them. The germline V gene has CDR1 SGHRS and CDR2 YFSETQ. The chain's CDR3 is CASSTLYQETQYF. CDR3 DNA: TGCGCCAGCAGCACACTGTACCAAGAGACCCAGTACTTC.

In nucleotides, the CDR3 is TGTGCCAGCAGTTTGGGTCCGGCCCAAAACATTCAGTACTTC. Translating gives CASSLGPAQNIQYF. The chain has TRBV27 and TRBJ2-4, with D uncertain. CDR3 size: 14 residues. CDR1 is MNHEY, CDR2 SMNVEV, per germline (reference sequence). Trimming stripped 3 bases from V and 5 bases from J, with 11 bases between.